The clone carrying this TCR beta chain was detected a few times. The primer mix had 60 Vbeta and 13 Jbeta primers. Data came from immunoSEQ multiplex PCR; TCRdb stores just in-frame clones and leaves some out. The sample shows some 150,000 clones, around 60% of them seen only once. The record originates from a study of cytomegalovirus exposure and HLA in healthy donors. CDR3 length equals 14 residues. In germline, CDR1 is SGHRS, CDR2 YFSETQ. V shed 0 bases and J shed 2 bases, with 9 bases lying between them. Sequences were obtained from PBMCs. The receptor comes from a woman aged 60-70 years in good health and CMV-seropositive. The V gene is TRBV5-1, the J gene TRBJ2-7, with D possibly being TRBD2 (5 bases). Here the CDR3 DNA reads TGCGCCAGCAGCTTGGAGAGGGCCCCCTACGAGCAGTACTTC. Protein: CASSLERAPYEQYF.